This T cell receptor (beta chain) comes out of a study of cytomegalovirus exposure and HLA in healthy donors. Study-level results: Despite most TCR sequences being rare, some public TCRs occurred in many donors. CMV serostatus was the only recorded immune exposure for donors.

About this clone: The antigen is not known.

PCR employed 60 Vbeta and 13 Jbeta primers. The protocol was immunoSEQ multiplex PCR, while the TCRdb copy is restricted to in-frame clones and leaves out a portion. Among approximately 200,000 clones listed, approximately 79% were seen once. Germline CDR1 SGHTA, CDR2 FQGNSA. This CDR3 comprises 16 residues. V was cut by 5 bases and J by 2 bases, with 17 bases left in between. The specimen was PBMCs. The receptor's source is a man aged 18 to 30 in good health and CMV-seronegative. The V and J genes are TRBV7-2 and TRBJ2-3; tentatively, D is TRBD1 (6 bases). CDR3 sequence: CASSRLRDMITDTQYF. The CDR3 DNA follows: TGTGCCAGCAGCCGACTCCGGGACATGATCACAGATACGCAGTATTTT.